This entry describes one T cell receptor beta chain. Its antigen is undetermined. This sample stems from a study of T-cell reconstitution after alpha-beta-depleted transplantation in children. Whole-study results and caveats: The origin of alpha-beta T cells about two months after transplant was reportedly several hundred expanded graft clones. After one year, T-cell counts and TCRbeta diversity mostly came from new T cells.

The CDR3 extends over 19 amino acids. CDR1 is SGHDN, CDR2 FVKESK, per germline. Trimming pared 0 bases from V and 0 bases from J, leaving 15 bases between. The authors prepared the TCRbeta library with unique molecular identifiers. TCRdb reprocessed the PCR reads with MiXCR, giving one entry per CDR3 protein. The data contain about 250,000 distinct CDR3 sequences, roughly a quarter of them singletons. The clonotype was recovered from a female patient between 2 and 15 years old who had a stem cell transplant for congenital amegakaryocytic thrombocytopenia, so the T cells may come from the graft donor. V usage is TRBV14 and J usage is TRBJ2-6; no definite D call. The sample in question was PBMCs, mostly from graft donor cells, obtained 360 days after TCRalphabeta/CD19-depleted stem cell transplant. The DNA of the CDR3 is TGTGCCAGCAGCCAAGAACACAACAGCTTAAGCTCTGGGGCCAACGTCCTGACTTTC. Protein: CASSQEHNSLSSGANVLTF.